Following are 20 T cell receptor beta chains from one sample sequenced in a study of T cell changes during pregnancy in multiple sclerosis. TCRdb keeps only in-frame clones here, not all; method: immunoSEQ multiplex PCR. Of some 60,000 clones listed, 90% are singletons. Sequenced material: peripheral blood, taken in the first trimester of pregnancy. The receptors stem from a female donor in good health, enrolled as a control in a pregnancy study.

The rearrangement links TRBV19 to TRBJ1-5; no clear D. This CDR3 contains 15 residues. CDR1 and CDR2 (germline): LNHDA, SQIVND (reference sequence). The germline V and J ends were trimmed by 7 bases and 2 bases, with 15 bases remaining between them. The chain's CDR3 is CASIALLGGNQPQHF. The DNA for the CDR3 is TGTGCCAGTATTGCCCTCCTTGGAGGCAATCAGCCCCAGCATTTT.

The genes are TRBV29-1 and TRBJ1-5; TRBD1 agrees at 8 bases. Trimming at V came to 5 bases and at J to 0 bases, leaving 6 bases not matched to a gene. This CDR3 is built from 15 residues. From germline, CDR1 is SQVTM and CDR2 ANQGSEA. CDR3 DNA: TGCAGCGTTATCACGGACAGGGATAGCAATCAGCCCCAGCATTTT. Protein: CSVITDRDSNQPQHF.

The rearrangement uses TRBV6-4 and TRBJ2-2, with 9 bases matching TRBD2. The CDR3 loop spans 15 amino acids. Germline V lookup: CDR1 MRHNA, CDR2 SNTAGT. J gave up 4 bases and V 0 bases, and 0 bases lay outside the gene matches. In nucleotides, the CDR3 is TGTGCCAGCAGTGACTCTAGCGGGAGCACCGGGGAGCTGTTTTTT. This encodes CASSDSSGSTGELFF.

The J gene is TRBJ2-5, the V gene TRBV6-1, with a tentative D call TRBD2 (6 bases). V lost 1 base to trimming and J lost 2 bases, with 11 bases between them. This CDR3 has 15 amino acids. The germline V gene has CDR1 MNHNS and CDR2 SASEGT. The CDR3 sequence is CASSEGYGSQETQYF. The CDR3 coding sequence is TGTGCCAGCAGTGAAGGCTACGGGAGTCAAGAGACCCAGTACTTC.

This clone occurred a few times. The rearrangement joins TRBV7-9 to TRBJ1-2; D unresolved. V was cut by 1 base and J by 7 bases, with 7 bases left in between. CDR1 is SEHNR and CDR2 is FQNEAQ in the germline V gene (reference sequence). The CDR3 is 12 amino acids. Here the CDR3 reads CASSLEAGGYTF. In DNA form, the CDR3 reads TGTGCCAGCAGCTTAGAGGCGGGTGGCTACACCTTC.

This clone appeared a single time. This rearrangement joins TRBV19 to TRBJ1-1; TRBD1 matches at 8 bases. The CDR3 has 15 residues. CDR1 and CDR2 from the germline V gene are LNHDA and SQIVND (reference sequence). The junction had 10 bases not matched to a gene; V was cut back by 7 bases and J by 3 bases. In DNA, the CDR3 is TGTGCCAGTAAGCAGGGGGCGAGTTTGGACACTGAAGCTTTCTTT. It encodes CASKQGASLDTEAFF.

The gene calls are TRBV28 and TRBJ1-1; a possible D gene is TRBD1 (5 bases). CDR1 is MDHEN and CDR2 is SYDVKM in the germline V gene. Trimming removed 1 base at V and 0 bases at J, with 15 bases between. The CDR3 extends over 17 amino acids. The DNA for the CDR3 is TGTGCCAGCAGTTTATCGAGGAGGGGATACATGAACACTGAAGCTTTCTTT. Its protein is CASSLSRRGYMNTEAFF.

The chain is built from TRBV7-3 and TRBJ1-1, with D possibly matching TRBD1 (5 bases). This CDR3 contains 15 residues. Germline loops: CDR1 SGHTA, CDR2 FQGTGA. Deletions cut 3 bases from V and 1 base from J, with 12 bases between. Written as DNA, the CDR3 is TGTGCCAGCAGCTTGTTGGGGACTGGGAACACTGAAGCTTTCTTT. This sequence encodes CASSLLGTGNTEAFF.

This chain connects TRBV4-1 to TRBJ2-6; perhaps TRBD1 as D (5 bases). This CDR3 has 16 residues. Germline-derived CDR1 and CDR2 are MGHRA and YSYEKL. The V gene lost 0 bases and the J gene lost 2 bases, with 8 bases spanning the gap. Here the CDR3 reads CASSQDLGAGANVLTF. The CDR3 DNA reads as TGCGCCAGCAGCCAAGATCTAGGGGCTGGGGCCAACGTCCTGACTTTC.

The rearrangement links TRBV29-1 to TRBJ1-1, with D tentatively TRBD1 (5 bases). Trimming left V 6 bases short and J 11 bases short, with 19 bases between. The CDR3 consists of 12 residues. Germline lookup yields CDR1 SQVTM and CDR2 ANQGSEA. The chain's CDR3 is CSVLSEGTTAFF. CDR3 bases: TGCAGCGTCCTGTCGGAGGGGACGACGGCTTTCTTT.

This chain connects TRBV5-1 to TRBJ2-1, with a tentative D call TRBD1 (6 bases). The V and J ends lost 4 bases and 2 bases respectively, with 13 bases between them. CDR1 and CDR2 (germline): SGHRS, YFSETQ. The CDR3 loop spans 15 amino acids. The CDR3 nucleotides are TGCGCCAGCAGCCCAGGGGAACTCACCTACAATGAGCAGTTCTTC. It codes for CASSPGELTYNEQFF.

The chain employs TRBV5-1 and TRBJ1-1; TRBD1 is a possible D gene (5 bases). V was trimmed by 5 bases and J by 8 bases, leaving 19 bases between them. CDR1 is SGHRS, CDR2 YFSETQ, per germline. CDR3 length: 14 amino acids. The CDR3 nucleotides read TGCGCCAGCAGTCCGACAGTTACCGCTTGGGAAGCTTTCTTT. The encoded protein is CASSPTVTAWEAFF.

The gene calls are TRBV5-1 and TRBJ2-7, with 8 bases lining up with TRBD2. This CDR3 comprises 15 residues. Per germline, CDR1 SGHRS and CDR2 YFSETQ. V gave up 3 bases and J gave up 3 bases; unmatched junction bases: 8. The CDR3 bases are TGCGCCAGCAGCTCCCGTCAGCGGGAGTTCTACGAGCAGTACTTC. The encoded protein is CASSSRQREFYEQYF.

J is TRBJ2-1 and V is TRBV2; D uncertain. The CDR3 consists of 11 residues. CDR1 and CDR2 from the germline V gene are SNHLY and FYNNEI. V gave up 4 bases and J gave up 6 bases, with 4 bases separating them. The CDR3, as DNA: TGTGCCAGCAGTGTACTCAATGAGCAGTTCTTC. It codes for CASSVLNEQFF. Using reference TRBV2 and TRBJ2-1 for the parts outside the CDR3, the full variable domain is EPEVTQTPSHQVTQMGQEVILRCVPISNHLYFYWYRQILGQKVEFLVSFYNNEISEKSEIFDDQFSVERPDGSNFTLKIRSTKLEDSAMYFCASSVLNEQFFGPGTRLTVL.

The chain recombines TRBV19 with TRBJ2-7; TRBD1 matches 7 bases. Germline lookup yields CDR1 LNHDA and CDR2 SQIVND (reference sequence). The CDR3 sequence is 14 residues long. V dropped 6 bases and J dropped 1; count of bases not matched to a gene: 6. The CDR3 nucleotides read TGTGCCAGTAGCTCCCGGGACAGTTCCTACGAGCAGTACTTC. Translating it yields CASSSRDSSYEQYF.

V usage is TRBV6-4 and J usage is TRBJ2-3, with 10 bases fitting TRBD2. Germline assignment: CDR1 MRHNA and CDR2 SNTAGT. V trimming: 6 bases; J trimming: 5 bases; junction bases outside the gene matches: 5. This CDR3 is 14 amino acids long. CDR3 DNA: TGTGCCAGCAGCGTAGCGGGGGGACAAGATACGCAGTATTTT. Protein product: CASSVAGGQDTQYF.

The chain uses TRBV18 and TRBJ1-1, with D possibly matching TRBD1 (6 bases). There are 18 residues in the CDR3. V dropped 2 bases and J dropped 5 bases, with 24 bases sitting between them. Germline-derived CDR1 and CDR2 are KGHSH and LQKENI. This chain's CDR3 is CASSPALNAGGLRTEAFF. For the CDR3, the DNA is TGTGCCAGCTCACCAGCCTTAAACGCGGGGGGCCTGCGGACTGAAGCTTTCTTT.

The gene calls are TRBV27 and TRBJ2-2, with a tentative D call TRBD1 (5 bases). Germline V CDR1 and CDR2: MNHEY, SMNVEV (reference sequence). This CDR3 spans 15 amino acids. V was shortened by 0 bases and J by 3 bases, with 8 bases between the two germline ends. CDR3 residues: CASSLSQGYTGELFF. CDR3 sequence (DNA): TGTGCCAGCAGTTTATCTCAGGGTTACACCGGGGAGCTGTTTTTT.

The rearrangement links TRBV7-2 to TRBJ2-7; 8 positions agree with TRBD1. From germline, CDR1 is SGHTA and CDR2 FQGNSA. The CDR3 extends over 13 amino acids. The V and J ends lost 5 bases and 7 bases, in that order; junction bases with no gene match: 7. The CDR3: CASSPGQGQEQYF. The CDR3 region has the DNA TGTGCCAGCAGCCCCGGACAGGGCCAGGAGCAGTACTTC.

The CDR3 loop reads CASSQVEGASYEQYF. CDR3 coding DNA: TGCGCCAGCAGCCAAGTAGAGGGGGCAAGCTACGAGCAGTACTTC. The V gene is TRBV4-1, the J gene TRBJ2-7, with 7 bases fitting TRBD1. V was pared by 1 base and J by 3 bases, with 6 bases of the junction left unmatched. The length of the CDR3 is 15 residues. Germline V lookup: CDR1 MGHRA, CDR2 YSYEKL.